A selection of T cell receptor beta chains follows, all from one sample in a study of cytomegalovirus exposure and HLA in healthy donors. TCRdb keeps only in-frame clones here, not all; method: immunoSEQ multiplex PCR. The data contain over 150,000 clones, approximately 72% of them singletons. The sequenced sample consisted of PBMCs. The receptors were sampled from a man aged 18 to 29 in good health and CMV-seronegative. CDR3s include the opening cysteine and the closing phenylalanine or tryptophan. The D gene is left open where the match is weak. Expanded clones are given a class, and other clones once, few, many or no size at all.

clone size: few; V gene: TRBV28; J gene: TRBJ1-5; CDR3 length: 15; D gene: TRBD1; CDR3 protein: CASSVGTELNQPQHF; CDR3 DNA: TGTGCCAGCAGTGTAGGGACAGAACTCAATCAGCCCCAGCATTTT
clone size: .; V gene: TRBV9; J gene: TRBJ2-2; CDR3 length: 15; D gene: TRBD2; CDR3 protein: CASSAPSGGTGELFF; CDR3 DNA: TGTGCCAGCAGCGCACCTAGCGGGGGGACCGGGGAGCTGTTTTTT
clone size: .; V gene: TRBV4-3; J gene: TRBJ2-7; CDR3 length: 15; D gene: .; CDR3 protein: CASSQTGTKAYEQYF; CDR3 DNA: TGCGCCAGCAGCCAAACCGGGACAAAAGCCTACGAGCAGTACTTC
clone size: .; V gene: TRBV6-1; J gene: TRBJ2-3; CDR3 length: 16; D gene: TRBD2; CDR3 protein: CASSGLLAGGPDTQYF; CDR3 DNA: TGTGCCAGCAGTGGGCTACTAGCGGGGGGTCCAGATACGCAGTATTTT
clone size: .; V gene: TRBV14; J gene: TRBJ1-2; CDR3 length: 12; D gene: .; CDR3 protein: CASSSSYYGYTF; CDR3 DNA: TGTGCCAGCAGTAGCAGCTACTATGGCTACACCTTC
clone size: .; V gene: TRBV27; J gene: TRBJ2-5; CDR3 length: 14; D gene: TRBD2; CDR3 protein: CASSDVDTGGTQYF; CDR3 DNA: TGTGCCAGCAGTGATGTTGATACGGGGGGGACCCAGTACTTC
clone size: .; V gene: TRBV6-4; J gene: TRBJ1-2; CDR3 length: 14; D gene: .; CDR3 protein: CASSPAPGYYGYTF; CDR3 DNA: TGTGCCAGCAGCCCGGCCCCAGGGTACTATGGCTACACCTTC
clone size: .; V gene: TRBV4-1; J gene: TRBJ2-6; CDR3 length: 17; D gene: .; CDR3 protein: CASSQLAQGSGANVLTF; CDR3 DNA: TGCGCCAGCAGCCAACTAGCACAGGGCTCTGGGGCCAACGTCCTGACTTTC
clone size: .; V gene: TRBV6-1; J gene: TRBJ2-6; CDR3 length: 16; D gene: .; CDR3 protein: CASSERKAGGANGLTF; CDR3 DNA: TGTGCCAGCAGTGAAAGGAAGGCAGGTGGGGCCAACGGCCTGACTTTC
clone size: .; V gene: TRBV5-4; J gene: TRBJ2-1; CDR3 length: 17; D gene: TRBD2; CDR3 protein: CASSLGLAEKSYNEQFF; CDR3 DNA: TGTGCCAGCAGCTTGGGACTAGCGGAGAAGAGTTACAATGAGCAGTTCTTC
clone size: .; V gene: TRBV7-2; J gene: TRBJ1-4; CDR3 length: 18; D gene: .; CDR3 protein: CASSPRGGSRSTNEKLFF; CDR3 DNA: TGTGCCAGCAGCCCGCGGGGAGGGTCAAGGTCAACTAATGAAAAACTGTTTTTT
clone size: .; V gene: TRBV27; J gene: TRBJ1-3; CDR3 length: 15; D gene: TRBD1; CDR3 protein: CASSLGRGPGNTIYF; CDR3 DNA: TGTGCCAGCAGTTTAGGCAGGGGGCCCGGAAACACCATATATTTT
clone size: .; V gene: TRBV21-1; J gene: TRBJ1-1; CDR3 length: 16; D gene: .; CDR3 protein: CASSKFGSEPYTEAFF; CDR3 DNA: TGTGCCAGCAGCAAATTTGGCAGTGAACCCTACACTGAAGCTTTCTTT
clone size: .; V gene: TRBV7-8; J gene: TRBJ1-2; CDR3 length: 14; D gene: TRBD1; CDR3 protein: CASSPGQGAYGYTF; CDR3 DNA: TGTGCCAGCAGCCCAGGACAGGGGGCTTATGGCTACACCTTC
clone size: .; V gene: TRBV2; J gene: TRBJ1-5; CDR3 length: 14; D gene: TRBD1; CDR3 protein: CASGQGALWQPQHF; CDR3 DNA: TGTGCCAGCGGACAGGGGGCTTTGTGGCAGCCCCAGCATTTT
clone size: .; V gene: TRBV5-1; J gene: TRBJ1-1; CDR3 length: 14; D gene: .; CDR3 protein: CASSAPTVNTEAFF; CDR3 DNA: TGCGCCAGCAGCGCGCCCACAGTGAACACTGAAGCTTTCTTT
clone size: .; V gene: TRBV12-2; J gene: TRBJ2-3; CDR3 length: 18; D gene: .; CDR3 protein: CASRSQNTQGRSTDTQYF; CDR3 DNA: TGTGCAAGTCGCTCGCAAAACACACAGGGTAGGAGCACAGATACGCAGTATTTT
clone size: .; V gene: TRBV5-1; J gene: TRBJ2-2; CDR3 length: 16; D gene: TRBD2; CDR3 protein: CASSLGLAGGPGELFF; CDR3 DNA: TGCGCCAGCAGCTTGGGACTAGCGGGGGGGCCCGGGGAGCTGTTTTTT
clone size: .; V gene: TRBV25-1; J gene: TRBJ2-2; CDR3 length: 14; D gene: .; CDR3 protein: CASSEYSTDGELFF; CDR3 DNA: TGTGCCAGCAGTGAATATTCGACAGACGGGGAGCTGTTTTTT
clone size: .; V gene: TRBV11-2; J gene: TRBJ2-3; CDR3 length: 14; D gene: .; CDR3 protein: CASSLDPVTDTQYF; CDR3 DNA: TGTGCCAGCAGCTTAGACCCGGTCACAGATACGCAGTATTTT
clone size: .; V gene: TRBV10-3; J gene: TRBJ1-4; CDR3 length: 15; D gene: .; CDR3 protein: CAISEGARRGEKLFF; CDR3 DNA: TGTGCCATCAGTGAGGGAGCCCGCAGGGGTGAAAAACTGTTTTTT
clone size: .; V gene: TRBV4-3; J gene: TRBJ1-6; CDR3 length: 15; D gene: .; CDR3 protein: CASTPVRGGDSPLHF; CDR3 DNA: TGCGCCAGCACACCGGTAAGGGGGGGGGATTCACCCCTCCACTTT
clone size: .; V gene: TRBV7-9; J gene: TRBJ2-3; CDR3 length: 17; D gene: TRBD1; CDR3 protein: CASSPSGGTGGTDTQYF; CDR3 DNA: TGTGCCAGCAGCCCGAGTGGGGGGACAGGGGGCACAGATACGCAGTATTTT
clone size: .; V gene: TRBV27; J gene: TRBJ1-2; CDR3 length: 15; D gene: TRBD1; CDR3 protein: CASSLSRTGGSSYTF; CDR3 DNA: TGTGCCAGCAGTTTATCCCGGACAGGGGGCAGTAGCTACACCTTC
clone size: .; V gene: TRBV7-9; J gene: TRBJ2-7; CDR3 length: 16; D gene: .; CDR3 protein: CASSPSGGEASYEQYF; CDR3 DNA: TGTGCCAGCAGCCCTTCCGGCGGCGAAGCCTCCTACGAGCAGTACTTC
clone size: few; V gene: TRBV5-1; J gene: TRBJ2-5; CDR3 length: 16; D gene: TRBD2; CDR3 protein: CASSPGASGGKETQYF; CDR3 DNA: TGCGCCAGCAGCCCTGGGGCTAGCGGGGGGAAAGAGACCCAGTACTTC
clone size: .; V gene: TRBV5-6; J gene: TRBJ1-6; CDR3 length: 15; D gene: TRBD1; CDR3 protein: CASSSTDRVGSPLHF; CDR3 DNA: TGTGCCAGCAGCTCCACTGACAGGGTAGGATCACCCCTCCACTTT
clone size: .; V gene: TRBV13; J gene: TRBJ2-2; CDR3 length: 15; D gene: TRBD1; CDR3 protein: CASSRDRGRTGELFF; CDR3 DNA: TGTGCCAGCAGCCGGGACAGGGGGCGCACCGGGGAGCTGTTTTTT
clone size: .; V gene: TRBV19; J gene: TRBJ2-5; CDR3 length: 17; D gene: TRBD2; CDR3 protein: CASSIGASGGLQETQYF; CDR3 DNA: TGTGCCAGTAGTATTGGAGCTAGCGGGGGCCTCCAAGAGACCCAGTACTTC
clone size: .; V gene: TRBV6-5; J gene: TRBJ1-5; CDR3 length: 13; D gene: .; CDR3 protein: CASSYGGSRPQHF; CDR3 DNA: TGTGCCAGCAGTTACGGGGGGAGTCGGCCCCAGCATTTT
clone size: .; V gene: TRBV27; J gene: TRBJ2-3; CDR3 length: 17; D gene: TRBD2; CDR3 protein: CASSYRSGGNPTDTQYF; CDR3 DNA: TGTGCCAGCAGTTACAGGAGCGGGGGGAACCCCACAGATACGCAGTATTTT
clone size: .; V gene: TRBV30; J gene: TRBJ1-1; CDR3 length: 15; D gene: TRBD1; CDR3 protein: CAWRHTGGGWTEAFF; CDR3 DNA: TGTGCCTGGAGACACACAGGGGGCGGGTGGACTGAAGCTTTCTTT
clone size: .; V gene: TRBV6-1; J gene: TRBJ1-4; CDR3 length: 14; D gene: .; CDR3 protein: CASSVTSTFGGAVF; CDR3 DNA: TGTGCCAGCAGTGTGACAAGTACCTTTGGGGGCGCGGTTTTT
clone size: .; V gene: TRBV19; J gene: TRBJ1-2; CDR3 length: 13; D gene: .; CDR3 protein: CASRLTANYGYTF; CDR3 DNA: TGTGCCAGCCGATTGACAGCTAACTATGGCTACACCTTC
clone size: .; V gene: TRBV6-6; J gene: TRBJ1-6; CDR3 length: 16; D gene: .; CDR3 protein: CASTRGGSSYNSPLHF; CDR3 DNA: TGTGCCAGCACTAGGGGGGGGAGCTCCTATAATTCACCCCTCCACTTT
clone size: .; V gene: TRBV10-1; J gene: TRBJ1-2; CDR3 length: 13; D gene: TRBD1; CDR3 protein: CASSSGQSYGYTF; CDR3 DNA: TGCGCCAGCAGTTCGGGACAGTCCTATGGCTACACCTTC
clone size: .; V gene: TRBV19; J gene: TRBJ1-5; CDR3 length: 15; D gene: .; CDR3 protein: CASIRDSRDNQPQHF; CDR3 DNA: TGTGCCAGTATTCGAGACAGTAGGGACAATCAGCCCCAGCATTTT
clone size: .; V gene: TRBV2; J gene: TRBJ2-1; CDR3 length: 16; D gene: .; CDR3 protein: CASSLTGRESYNEQFF; CDR3 DNA: TGTGCCAGCAGTTTGACAGGAAGGGAATCCTACAATGAGCAGTTCTTC
clone size: .; V gene: TRBV27; J gene: TRBJ2-3; CDR3 length: 13; D gene: .; CDR3 protein: CASSLLGTDTQYF; CDR3 DNA: TGTGCCAGCAGTCTCCTAGGCACAGATACGCAGTATTTT
clone size: .; V gene: TRBV19; J gene: TRBJ1-2; CDR3 length: 12; D gene: .; CDR3 protein: CASGGSFYGYTF; CDR3 DNA: TGTGCCAGTGGGGGGAGTTTCTACGGCTACACCTTC
clone size: .; V gene: TRBV6-5; J gene: TRBJ1-5; CDR3 length: 13; D gene: TRBD1; CDR3 protein: CASSQTGSSAQHF; CDR3 DNA: TGTGCCAGCAGTCAGACAGGGTCCTCAGCCCAGCATTTT
clone size: .; V gene: TRBV4-1; J gene: TRBJ1-1; CDR3 length: 15; D gene: TRBD1; CDR3 protein: CASSQEDRDSTEAFF; CDR3 DNA: TGCGCCAGCAGCCAAGAGGACAGGGATTCCACTGAAGCTTTCTTT
clone size: .; V gene: TRBV4-2; J gene: TRBJ2-3; CDR3 length: 16; D gene: .; CDR3 protein: CASSQDQAPSTDTQYF; CDR3 DNA: TGTGCCAGCAGCCAAGACCAAGCGCCCAGCACAGATACGCAGTATTTT
clone size: .; V gene: TRBV4-3; J gene: TRBJ1-6; CDR3 length: 16; D gene: .; CDR3 protein: CASSATTIKDNSPLHF; CDR3 DNA: TGCGCCAGCAGCGCGACAACCATAAAGGATAATTCACCCCTCCACTTT
clone size: once; V gene: TRBV29-1; J gene: TRBJ2-1; CDR3 length: 11; D gene: .; CDR3 protein: CSVEDLSGGFF; CDR3 DNA: TGCAGCGTTGAAGATCTTTCTGGAGGGTTCTTC
clone size: once; V gene: TRBV5-4; J gene: TRBJ1-1; CDR3 length: 14; D gene: .; CDR3 protein: CASSLILSNTEAFF; CDR3 DNA: TGTGCCAGCAGCTTGATTCTATCGAACACTGAAGCTTTCTTT
clone size: .; V gene: TRBV2; J gene: TRBJ1-6; CDR3 length: 14; D gene: TRBD1; CDR3 protein: CASSTGQGNSPLHF; CDR3 DNA: TGTGCCAGCAGCACGGGACAGGGTAATTCACCCCTCCACTTT
clone size: few; V gene: TRBV6-1; J gene: TRBJ2-5; CDR3 length: 15; D gene: TRBD2; CDR3 protein: CASSGGSGGAETQYF; CDR3 DNA: TGTGCCAGCAGTGGAGGTAGCGGGGGGGCAGAGACCCAGTACTTC
clone size: .; V gene: TRBV7-9; J gene: TRBJ2-2; CDR3 length: 17; D gene: TRBD2; CDR3 protein: CASSSPSGGPNTGELFF; CDR3 DNA: TGTGCCAGCAGCTCGCCTAGCGGGGGGCCCAACACCGGGGAGCTGTTTTTT
clone size: few; V gene: TRBV27; J gene: TRBJ1-1; CDR3 length: 14; D gene: .; CDR3 protein: CASNWRGADTEAFF; CDR3 DNA: TGTGCCAGCAACTGGCGGGGCGCGGACACTGAAGCTTTCTTT
clone size: .; V gene: TRBV7-3; J gene: TRBJ2-3; CDR3 length: 15; D gene: .; CDR3 protein: CASSSQRTGADTQYF; CDR3 DNA: TGTGCCAGCAGCTCCCAGAGGACGGGAGCAGATACGCAGTATTTT
clone size: .; V gene: TRBV28; J gene: TRBJ1-1; CDR3 length: 11; D gene: .; CDR3 protein: CASIYGTEAFF; CDR3 DNA: TGTGCCAGCATATACGGCACTGAAGCTTTCTTT
clone size: .; V gene: TRBV18; J gene: TRBJ1-1; CDR3 length: 15; D gene: .; CDR3 protein: CASSRSQGGITEAFF; CDR3 DNA: TGTGCCAGCTCACGCTCACAGGGTGGGATCACTGAAGCTTTCTTT
clone size: .; V gene: TRBV4-1; J gene: TRBJ1-1; CDR3 length: 15; D gene: TRBD1; CDR3 protein: CASSQVRQGRAEAFF; CDR3 DNA: TGCGCCAGCAGCCAAGTAAGACAGGGTAGAGCTGAAGCTTTCTTT
clone size: few; V gene: TRBV5-1; J gene: TRBJ2-2; CDR3 length: 15; D gene: .; CDR3 protein: CASTGRWGDTGELFF; CDR3 DNA: TGCGCCAGCACAGGAAGGTGGGGGGACACCGGGGAGCTGTTTTTT
clone size: .; V gene: TRBV4-3; J gene: TRBJ2-2; CDR3 length: 17; D gene: TRBD1; CDR3 protein: CASSQNTGQGGTGELFF; CDR3 DNA: TGCGCCAGCAGCCAAAATACGGGACAGGGTGGCACCGGGGAGCTGTTTTTT
clone size: .; V gene: TRBV21-1; J gene: TRBJ1-1; CDR3 length: 14; D gene: .; CDR3 protein: CASSSQTGDTEAFF; CDR3 DNA: TGTGCCAGCAGCAGCCAGACAGGGGACACTGAAGCTTTCTTT
clone size: .; V gene: TRBV6-1; J gene: TRBJ2-5; CDR3 length: 15; D gene: TRBD1; CDR3 protein: CASSEAGTGRETQYF; CDR3 DNA: TGTGCCAGCAGTGAAGCGGGGACAGGGAGAGAGACCCAGTACTTC
clone size: .; V gene: TRBV5-1; J gene: TRBJ1-5; CDR3 length: 15; D gene: .; CDR3 protein: CASSLWGDDNQPQHF; CDR3 DNA: TGCGCCAGCAGCTTGTGGGGCGATGACAATCAGCCCCAGCATTTT
clone size: .; V gene: TRBV6-4; J gene: TRBJ2-2; CDR3 length: 16; D gene: TRBD2; CDR3 protein: CASSISGGADTGELFF; CDR3 DNA: TGTGCCAGCAGTATCAGCGGGGGGGCCGACACCGGGGAGCTGTTTTTT